This paragraph covers one TCR beta chain sequence. Antigen specificity is unknown. RNA, once extracted, was reverse transcribed into cDNA for use as the sequencing template. The table came from immunoSEQ multiplex PCR; TCRdb's copy has only in-frame clones and leaves some out. Of 130,000 to 150,000 clones listed, roughly 46% were seen once; the top ten hold roughly 0.99%. Specimens obtained from alopecia areata patients comprised lesional scalp punch biopsies and peripheral blood. PBMCs, the starting material, were the source of sorted CD4+ and CD8+ T cells. This CDR3 spans 13 amino acids. Germline trimming cut 5 bases from V and 6 bases from J; bases unmatched to any gene: 6. CDR1 SNHLY and CDR2 FYNNEI come from the germline V gene. This record comes from a study of CD8+ T cells in alopecia areata. The study, taken as a whole, reports: Shared TCR sequences were less clear between patients than in mice, possibly partly from HLA diversity. Relative to normal scalp, lesional scalp, especially alopecia totalis/universalis, showed higher clonality.

The sample in question was CD4+ T cells sorted from blood, obtained at week 0. This clonotype originated in a human donor with alopecia areata. V gene TRBV2 combines with J gene TRBJ2-7; 8 nucleotides agree with TRBD2. CDR3 in amino acids: CASSRGTSIEQYF. In nucleotides, the CDR3 is TGTGCCAGCAGTCGCGGGACTAGTATCGAGCAGTACTTC.